The 32 T cell receptor beta chains listed next were all sequenced from one sample in a study of follicular helper T cells after annual influenza vaccination. Some clones are missing from TCRdb's copy, which holds only in-frame ones; the method was immunoSEQ multiplex PCR. The data contain approximately 13,000 clones, 78% of them singletons. The time point is: 2015-2016 season, pre-vaccination. The sequenced sample was CXCR5- memory CD4+ T cells sorted from blood, obtained on the day of influenza vaccination. The receptors derive from an adult who received the influenza vaccine.

V is TRBV2 and J is TRBJ1-2; D is ambiguous. V lost 8 bases and J 7 bases, leaving 14 bases between the germline ends. In germline, CDR1 is SNHLY, CDR2 FYNNEI. The CDR3 is 12 residues long. The CDR3 region is CASGAGRGGYTF. The CDR3 region has the DNA TGTGCCAGCGGTGCAGGTCGGGGTGGCTACACCTTC.

The chain carries TRBV2 and TRBJ2-2; D unclear. Trimming stripped 4 bases from V and 6 bases from J, with 3 bases between. Germline V CDR1 and CDR2: SNHLY, FYNNEI. The CDR3 has 11 residues. CDR3: CASSASGELFF. The CDR3 DNA is TGTGCCAGCAGTGCTTCCGGGGAGCTGTTTTTT.

The V and J genes are TRBV5-1 and TRBJ1-1, with a tentative D call TRBD1 (6 bases). The germline V and J ends were trimmed by 2 bases and 4 bases, with 12 bases remaining between them. The germline V gene has CDR1 SGHRS and CDR2 YFSETQ. The CDR3 consists of 14 residues. In DNA, the CDR3 is TGCGCCAGCAGCTTTTCCAGGGGCGGCACTGAAGCTTTCTTT. Amino acids: CASSFSRGGTEAFF.

The chain uses TRBV28 and TRBJ2-7; D ambiguous. The CDR3 contains 13 residues. Germline-derived CDR1 and CDR2 are MDHEN and SYDVKM. Trimming took off 7 bases at V and 0 bases at J, with 10 bases between the two ends. The CDR3 DNA sequence: TGTGCCAGCAACTCCCCAGGCTCCTACGAGCAGTACTTC. Translated: CASNSPGSYEQYF.

The chain employs TRBV14 and TRBJ1-5, with unresolved D. There are 13 residues in the CDR3. Germline CDR1 SGHDN, CDR2 FVKESK. V was clipped by 0 bases and J by 6 bases, with 6 bases between them. CDR3 protein: CASSQDRSQPQHF. In DNA, the CDR3 is TGTGCCAGCAGCCAAGATCGGAGTCAGCCCCAGCATTTT. Variable domain in full (rest from reference TRBV14 and TRBJ1-5): EAGVTQFPSHSVIEKGQTVTLRCDPISGHDNLYWYRRVMGKEIKFLLHFVKESKQDESGMPNNRFLAERTGGTYSTLKVQPAELEDSGVYFCASSQDRSQPQHFGDGTRLSIL.

CDR3 nucleotide sequence: TGTGCCAGCAGCTTGGACCCAGGGACAGTTAAAAACATTCAGTACTTC. This translates into CASSLDPGTVKNIQYF. The chain recombines TRBV9 with TRBJ2-4; 7 nucleotides agree with TRBD1. There are 16 residues in the CDR3. Germline V gene lookup returns CDR1 SGDLS and CDR2 YYNGEE. Trimming took 4 bases from V and 4 from J; bases not matched to a gene: 11.

This chain uses TRBV2 with TRBJ1-4, with D unclear. The CDR3 extends over 15 amino acids. Between the trimmed V and J ends, which lost 3 bases and 2 bases, there was a span of 10 bases. Germline V gene sequence: CDR1 SNHLY, CDR2 FYNNEI. CDR3 nucleotides: TGTGCCAGCAGTGATACGCGTTCTACTAATGAAAAACTGTTTTTT. This codes for CASSDTRSTNEKLFF.

The chain joins TRBV5-1 to TRBJ2-2, with D perhaps given as TRBD1 or TRBD2 (5 bases each). CDR3 size: 15 residues. Germline-derived CDR1 and CDR2 are SGHRS and YFSETQ. Trimming took 0 bases from V and 6 from J, leaving 12 bases between them. The CDR3 reads CASSLGRDPPGELFF. The CDR3 DNA is TGCGCCAGCAGCTTGGGCAGGGACCCCCCCGGGGAGCTGTTTTTT. Full variable domain (outside the CDR3, taken from reference TRBV5-1 and TRBJ2-2): KAGVTQTPRYLIKTRGQQVTLSCSPISGHRSVSWYQQTPGQGLQFLFEYFSETQRNKGNFPGRFSGRQFSNSRSEMNVSTLELGDSALYLCASSLGRDPPGELFFGEGSRLTVL.

The chain recombines TRBV2 with TRBJ2-7; TRBD1 matches 8 bases. Germline values: CDR1 SNHLY, CDR2 FYNNEI. The CDR3 sequence is 15 residues long. J was trimmed by 0 bases and V by 1 base; bases with no gene match: 2. CDR3 bases: TGTGCCAGCAGTGAAGGACAGGGGAGCTCCTACGAGCAGTACTTC. Protein: CASSEGQGSSYEQYF.

The rearrangement uses TRBV19 and TRBJ1-5; TRBD1 aligns across 10 bases. The CDR3 runs 15 residues. Germline V lookup: CDR1 LNHDA, CDR2 SQIVND (reference sequence). Trimming removed 7 bases from V and 7 bases from J; junction bases left unmatched: 10. CDR3 in DNA: TGTGCCAGTACCAATGAGGACAGGGGGGGACAGCCCCAGCATTTT. Translating gives CASTNEDRGGQPQHF.

This clone appeared once. V usage is TRBV9 and J usage is TRBJ2-1; TRBD2 matches at 11 bases. Losses at the gene ends were 5 bases for V and 5 bases for J; bases not matched to a gene: 6. The V gene's germline CDR1 is SGDLS and CDR2 YYNGEE. The CDR3 length is 15 residues. The CDR3 DNA reads TGTGCCAGCAGTAAGCCGGGACTAGCGGACAATGAGCAGTTCTTC. Encoded protein: CASSKPGLADNEQFF.

The CDR3 loop is CASSLWTNYGYTF. CDR3 DNA: TGCGCCAGCAGCTTGTGGACTAACTATGGCTACACCTTC. The rearrangement joins TRBV5-1 to TRBJ1-2; D is ambiguous. The CDR3 length is 13 residues. The germline V gene has CDR1 SGHRS and CDR2 YFSETQ. V gave up 1 base and J gave up 0 bases, with 4 bases separating them.

This chain joins TRBV5-5 and TRBJ1-4; a weak D match, TRBD1 (5 bases). The germline V gene has CDR1 SGHKS and CDR2 YYEKEE (reference sequence). This CDR3 contains 16 residues. V lost 4 bases and J 1 base, leaving 14 bases between the germline ends. This CDR3 reads CASSILFGGTNEKLFF. The CDR3 DNA is TGTGCCAGCAGCATCCTTTTTGGGGGAACTAATGAAAAACTGTTTTTT.

This clone has only a few counts. V gene TRBV18 combines with J gene TRBJ1-1; 8 nucleotides match TRBD1. The CDR3 covers 13 residues. In germline, CDR1 is KGHSH, CDR2 LQKENI. Unmatched junction bases numbered 6, after V lost 3 bases and J lost 9 bases. CDR3 region: CASSPRRQGKAFF. The CDR3 DNA is TGTGCCAGCTCACCGCGACGACAGGGGAAAGCTTTCTTT.

The chain carries TRBV5-4 and TRBJ2-3; 8 bases are shared with TRBD2. V shed 3 bases and J 2 bases; nucleotides not matched to a gene: 5. The CDR3 is made up of 15 amino acids. CDR1 and CDR2 from the germline V gene are SGHNT and YYREEE (reference sequence). Here the CDR3 DNA reads TGTGCCAGCAGCTCCAGCGGGGGAGTCACAGATACGCAGTATTTT. Protein sequence: CASSSSGGVTDTQYF.

This clone came up a few times. The CDR3, as DNA: TGTGCCAGCAGCTTGGAGGGGGCCGTTAGCAACTATGGCTACACCTTC. Residues: CASSLEGAVSNYGYTF. The chain is built from TRBV7-7 and TRBJ1-2, with 7 bases lining up with TRBD1. The CDR3 spans 16 residues. V shed 3 bases and J 2 bases; nucleotides not matched to a gene: 9. The V gene's germline CDR1 is SSHAT and CDR2 FNYEAQ (reference sequence).

The rearrangement joins TRBV5-6 to TRBJ2-3; 9 bases line up with TRBD2. Germline V gives CDR1 SGHDT, CDR2 YYEEEE. The CDR3 spans 15 residues. V shed 1 base, J shed 6 bases, and the junction held 6 bases outside the gene matches. The CDR3 protein is CASSLSGGGADTQYF. The CDR3 nucleotides read TGTGCCAGCAGCTTGAGCGGCGGGGGGGCTGATACGCAGTATTTT.

The chain uses TRBV5-8 and TRBJ2-1; D might be TRBD1 (8 bases). Germline CDR1 SGHTS, CDR2 YDEGEE. The CDR3 covers 18 residues. V was cut by 0 bases and J by 8 bases, with 24 bases left in between. CDR3 nucleotides: TGTGCCAGCAGCTTGGGCAGCGGGGACAGGTGGAGGTTTGATGAGCAGTTCTTC. Protein product: CASSLGSGDRWRFDEQFF.

The V and J genes are TRBV18 and TRBJ2-5; D could derive from TRBD1 or TRBD2 (6 bases each). Germline V gene lookup returns CDR1 KGHSH and CDR2 LQKENI. With 2 bases removed from V and 5 bases from J, the gap between germline ends came to 18 bases. This CDR3 region has 16 residues. The CDR3 DNA reads TGTGCCAGCTCACCATTACAGGGCGGGACCGTGGAGACCCAGTACTTC. Encoded protein: CASSPLQGGTVETQYF.

The chain couples TRBV11-2 to TRBJ1-3, with 10 bases lining up with TRBD1. This CDR3 spans 16 amino acids. Germline assignment: CDR1 SGHAT and CDR2 FQNNGV. Germline trimming cut 5 bases from V and 6 bases from J; bases unmatched to any gene: 10. In DNA, the CDR3 is TGTGCCAGCAGCACCAGGACAGGGGGATACCCAAACACCATATATTTT. Its protein product is CASSTRTGGYPNTIYF.

J is TRBJ1-2 and V is TRBV6-5, with D maybe TRBD1 (6 bases). The germline V gene encodes CDR1 MNHEY and CDR2 SVGAGI. The CDR3 runs 13 residues. V was shortened by 0 bases and J by 7 bases, with 9 bases between the two germline ends. Here the CDR3 reads CASSYSTGIGYTF. The CDR3, as DNA: TGTGCCAGCAGTTACTCGACAGGAATTGGCTACACCTTC.

This rearrangement joins TRBV5-1 to TRBJ2-4; 8 bases line up with TRBD1. V gave up 0 bases and J gave up 8 bases; unmatched junction bases: 10. The CDR3 length is 16 residues. Germline V gives CDR1 SGHRS, CDR2 YFSETQ. As DNA, the CDR3 is TGCGCCAGCAGCTTGGGCTCGGACAGGGTGATGGACATTCAGTACTTC. Residues: CASSLGSDRVMDIQYF.

This clone has only a few counts. The chain combines TRBV20-1 with TRBJ2-7; no clear D gene. Germline CDR1 is DFQATT and CDR2 is SNEGSKA (reference sequence). There are 11 residues in the CDR3. V lost 5 bases to trimming and J lost 6 bases, with 11 bases between them. The CDR3 loop is CSAPRFGEQYF. The DNA for the CDR3 is TGCAGTGCTCCACGGTTCGGCGAGCAGTACTTC.

As to this clone: This same CDR3 is encoded by further DNA sequences in the sample. CDR3 in amino acids: CASSSQGRTEAFF. CDR3 coding DNA: TGTGCCAGCAGCTCCCAGGGGCGCACTGAAGCTTTCTTT. The V and J genes are TRBV7-2 and TRBJ1-1; D possibly corresponds to TRBD1 (6 bases). V was shortened by 4 bases and J by 4 bases, with 10 bases between the two germline ends. Germline V gives CDR1 SGHTA, CDR2 FQGNSA. CDR3 length equals 13 residues.

This sequence joins TRBV15 and TRBJ2-2, with D possibly being TRBD1 or TRBD2 (5 bases each). V lost 0 bases and J lost 8, with 13 bases in between. The CDR3 length is 15 residues. The germline gives CDR1 LNHNV, CDR2 YYDKDF (reference sequence). The CDR3 DNA sequence: TGTGCCACCAGCAGAGAAGCAGGGCCGGGGGGGGAGCTGTTTTTT. Translating it yields CATSREAGPGGELFF.

V and J are TRBV4-2 and TRBJ2-5; 8 positions agree with TRBD1. This CDR3 contains 15 residues. The ends lost 4 bases at V and 5 bases at J; junction bases unmatched: 9. Germline V lookup: CDR1 LGHNA, CDR2 YNFKEQ. DNA for the CDR3: TGTGCCAGCAGCCCCCAGGGGGCTCTATCCGAGACCCAGTACTTC. Translated, it gives CASSPQGALSETQYF.

The chain is built from TRBV15 and TRBJ2-1; D uncertain. This CDR3 is 18 amino acids long. V lost 3 bases to trimming and J lost 7 bases, with 25 bases between them. Germline values: CDR1 LNHNV, CDR2 YYDKDF (reference sequence). The CDR3 loop reads CATSSQSLAGLFGNEQFF. As DNA, the CDR3 is TGTGCCACCAGCAGCCAATCATTAGCTGGGTTGTTTGGGAATGAGCAGTTCTTC.

The genes are TRBV19 and TRBJ2-2; no clear D. This CDR3 has 11 residues. Looked up from germline, CDR1 is LNHDA and CDR2 is SQIVND (reference sequence). The V end was cut by 1 base, the J end by 7 bases, with 1 base between. The CDR3 reads CASSIGGELFF. As DNA, the CDR3 is TGTGCCAGTAGTATAGGCGGGGAGCTGTTTTTT.

This chain joins TRBV7-9 and TRBJ2-3; D is unresolved. The V and J ends lost 7 bases and 5 bases respectively, with 10 bases between them. The CDR3 is made up of 12 amino acids. The germline CDR1 and CDR2 sequences are SEHNR and FQNEAQ (reference sequence). CDR3 protein: CASIIDQDTQYF. The CDR3 DNA follows: TGTGCCAGCATAATCGACCAAGATACGCAGTATTTT.

This clone was detected a few times. The chain joins TRBV2 to TRBJ1-5; perhaps TRBD1 as D (5 bases). Trimming left V 7 bases short and J 9 bases short, with 10 bases between. CDR3 length equals 11 residues. Per germline, CDR1 SNHLY and CDR2 FYNNEI. Here the CDR3 reads CASKLGGPQHF. CDR3 nucleotides: TGTGCCAGCAAACTTGGGGGGCCCCAGCATTTT.

There are a few counts of this clone. The chain is built from TRBV7-2 and TRBJ1-6; D uncertain. The CDR3 contains 16 residues. In germline, CDR1 is SGHTA, CDR2 FQGNSA. V was trimmed by 3 bases and J by 10 bases, leaving 19 bases between them. This CDR3 reads CASSFVSGSLRSPLHF. Here the CDR3 DNA reads TGTGCCAGCAGCTTTGTTTCAGGTTCCCTTAGATCACCCCTCCACTTT.

The chain has TRBV6-5 and TRBJ1-4, with no clear D. Per germline, CDR1 MNHEY and CDR2 SVGAGI. The V and J ends lost 1 base and 7 bases respectively, with 4 bases between them. This CDR3 has 12 residues. The CDR3 region is CASSYYGEKLFF. CDR3 nucleotide sequence: TGTGCCAGCAGTTACTACGGTGAAAAACTGTTTTTT.